The T cell receptor beta chain described here comes from a study of blood T cell repertoires in COVID-19. Whole-study context: Samples representing acute and convalescent COVID-19 were sourced from the United States, Italy and Spain.

Generated by immunoSEQ multiplex PCR, the TCRdb table keeps only in-frame clones and is missing some. The sample lists approximately 250,000 clones; 85% to 90% were seen once. The germline V gene has CDR1 SGHVS and CDR2 FQNEAQ. The CDR3 consists of 14 residues. The ends were cut back, 6 bases at V and 6 bases at J, with 17 bases in the middle. The chain uses TRBV7-8 and TRBJ1-1; a weak D match, TRBD1 (5 bases). Sequencing was carried out using peripheral blood. The clonotype was recovered from a woman in her sixties or seventies with COVID-19, enrolled during active disease. This chain's CDR3 is CASSRLRGDAEAFF. The CDR3 DNA is TGTGCCAGCAGTAGGCTACGGGGGGATGCTGAAGCTTTCTTT.